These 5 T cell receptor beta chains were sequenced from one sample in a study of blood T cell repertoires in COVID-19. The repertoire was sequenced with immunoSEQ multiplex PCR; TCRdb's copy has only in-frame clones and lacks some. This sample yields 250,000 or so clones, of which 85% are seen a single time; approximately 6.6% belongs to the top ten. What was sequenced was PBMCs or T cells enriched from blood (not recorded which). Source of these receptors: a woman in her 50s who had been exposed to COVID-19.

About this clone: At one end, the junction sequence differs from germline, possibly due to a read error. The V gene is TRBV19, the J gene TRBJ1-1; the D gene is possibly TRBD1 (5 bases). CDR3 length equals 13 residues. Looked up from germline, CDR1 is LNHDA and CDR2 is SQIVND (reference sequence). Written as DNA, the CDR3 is TGTGCCACTAGTATCGGGGGGAACACTGAAGCTTTCTTT. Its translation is CATSIGGNTEAFF.

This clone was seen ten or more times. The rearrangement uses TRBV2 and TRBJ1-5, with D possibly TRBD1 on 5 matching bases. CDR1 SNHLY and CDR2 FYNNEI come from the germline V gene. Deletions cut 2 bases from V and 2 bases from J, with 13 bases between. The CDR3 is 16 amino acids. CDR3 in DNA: TGTGCCAGCAGTGAACGGCAGGGCGGAGGCAATCAGCCCCAGCATTTT. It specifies CASSERQGGGNQPQHF.

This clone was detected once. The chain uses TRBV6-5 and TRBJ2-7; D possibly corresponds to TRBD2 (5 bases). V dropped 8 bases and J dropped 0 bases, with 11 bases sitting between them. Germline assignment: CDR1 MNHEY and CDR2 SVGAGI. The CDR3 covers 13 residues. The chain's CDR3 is CASQDSFSYEQYF. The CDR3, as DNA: TGTGCCAGCCAGGACTCTTTCTCCTACGAGCAGTACTTC.

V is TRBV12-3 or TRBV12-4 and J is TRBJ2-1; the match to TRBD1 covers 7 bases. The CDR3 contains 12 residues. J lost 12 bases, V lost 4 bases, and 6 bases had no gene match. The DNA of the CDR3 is TGTGCCAGCAGTTCCGACAGGGTCTTGCAGTTCTTC. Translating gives CASSSDRVLQFF.

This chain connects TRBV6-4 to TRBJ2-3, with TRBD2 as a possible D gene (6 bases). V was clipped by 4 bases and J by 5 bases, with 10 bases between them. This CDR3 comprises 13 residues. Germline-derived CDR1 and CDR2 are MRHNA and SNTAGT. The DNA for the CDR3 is TGTGCCAGCAGTGTCTACGGGGGAGATACGCAGTATTTT. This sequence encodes CASSVYGGDTQYF.